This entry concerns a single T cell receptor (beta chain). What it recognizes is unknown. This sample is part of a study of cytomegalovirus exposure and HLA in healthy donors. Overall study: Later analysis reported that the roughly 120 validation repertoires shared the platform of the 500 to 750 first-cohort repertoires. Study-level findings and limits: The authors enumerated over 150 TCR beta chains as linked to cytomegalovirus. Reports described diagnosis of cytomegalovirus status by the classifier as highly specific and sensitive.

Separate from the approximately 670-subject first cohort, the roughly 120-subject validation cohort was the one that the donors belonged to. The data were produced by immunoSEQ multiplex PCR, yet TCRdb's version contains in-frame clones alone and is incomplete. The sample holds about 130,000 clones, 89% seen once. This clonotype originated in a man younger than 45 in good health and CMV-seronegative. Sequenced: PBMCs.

CDR3 DNA: TGTGCCACTTCAGTTATATCGAGCAATCAGCCCCAGCATTTT. Translation: CATSVISSNQPQHF. The chain carries TRBV19 and TRBJ1-5; no definite D call. V was cut by 10 bases and J by 1 base, with 14 bases left in between. Germline V gene lookup returns CDR1 LNHDA and CDR2 SQIVND (reference sequence). The CDR3 is 14 amino acids.